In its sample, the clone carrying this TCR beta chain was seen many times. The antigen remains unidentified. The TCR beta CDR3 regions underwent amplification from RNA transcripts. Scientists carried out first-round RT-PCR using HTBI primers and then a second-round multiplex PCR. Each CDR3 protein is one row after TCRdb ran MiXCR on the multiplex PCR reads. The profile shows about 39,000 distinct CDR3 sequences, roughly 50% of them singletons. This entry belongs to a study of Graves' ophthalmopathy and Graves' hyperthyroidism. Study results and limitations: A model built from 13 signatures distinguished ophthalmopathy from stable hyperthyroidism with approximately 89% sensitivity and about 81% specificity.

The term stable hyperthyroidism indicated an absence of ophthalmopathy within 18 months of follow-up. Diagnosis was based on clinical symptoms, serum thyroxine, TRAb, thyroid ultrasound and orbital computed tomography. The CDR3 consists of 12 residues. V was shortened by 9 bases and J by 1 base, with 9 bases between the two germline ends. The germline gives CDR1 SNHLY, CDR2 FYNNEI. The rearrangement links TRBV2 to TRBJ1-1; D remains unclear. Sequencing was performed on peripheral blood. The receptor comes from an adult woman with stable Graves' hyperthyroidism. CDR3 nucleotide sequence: TGTGCCAGTGGGGTTTCGAACACTGAAGCTTTCTTT. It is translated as CASGVSNTEAFF.